Shown below are 16 T cell receptor beta chains from a single sample sequenced in a study of T-cell reconstitution after alpha-beta-depleted transplantation in children. The library targeted TCRbeta and was prepared with unique molecular identifiers. TCRdb used MiXCR to reprocess the PCR reads, holding one entry per CDR3 protein. The table records approximately 220,000 distinct CDR3 sequences, approximately 15% of them present only once. The specimen comprised PBMCs, mostly from graft donor cells, sampled 360 days after TCRalphabeta/CD19-depleted stem cell transplant. The receptors shown here come from a male patient aged 2 to 9 who had a stem cell transplant for acute lymphoblastic leukemia, so the T cells may come from the graft donor.

This clonotype was seen only a few times. The rearrangement uses TRBV10-1 and TRBJ1-1, with 11 bases that match TRBD1. V shed 7 bases and J 4 bases; nucleotides not matched to a gene: 2. The V gene's germline CDR1 is WNHNN and CDR2 SYGVQD (reference sequence). The CDR3 loop spans 13 amino acids. CDR3 DNA sequence: TGCGCCAGCATGGGGACAGGGGGCACTGAAGCTTTCTTT. Translated: CASMGTGGTEAFF.

The chain recombines TRBV20-1 with TRBJ1-4, with 7 bases identical to TRBD1. CDR3 length: 13 residues. With 3 bases clipped from V and 6 bases from J, the junction kept 4 bases outside the gene matches. Germline V gene data show CDR1 as DFQATT and CDR2 as SNEGSKA (reference sequence). CDR3 in DNA: TGCAGTGCTAGGACAGGGACAGATGAAAAACTGTTTTTT. Translating it yields CSARTGTDEKLFF.

The rearrangement uses TRBV10-2 and TRBJ2-7; 11 nucleotides agree with TRBD2. Germline V gene lookup returns CDR1 WSHSY and CDR2 SAAADI. This CDR3 region has 19 residues. J lost 0 bases, V lost 0 bases, and 10 bases had no gene match. CDR3 loop: CASSESILVAGGSSYEQYF. The CDR3 DNA sequence: TGCGCCAGCAGTGAGTCGATTCTAGTAGCGGGGGGGAGCTCCTACGAGCAGTACTTC.

This clonotype was counted between two and nine times. The chain has TRBV5-1 and TRBJ2-1, with 7 nucleotides matching TRBD2. V gave up 6 bases and J gave up 3 bases; unmatched junction bases: 9. This CDR3 has 15 amino acids. Germline V CDR1 and CDR2: SGHRS, YFSETQ. Here the CDR3 DNA reads TGCGCCAGCACGCCAGTGGGCGGGGGCTACAATGAGCAGTTCTTC. Protein sequence: CASTPVGGGYNEQFF.

V usage is TRBV27 and J usage is TRBJ2-4, with 12 bases fitting TRBD2. The V gene end was trimmed by 0 bases and the J gene end by 4 bases; junction bases not matched to a gene: 4. Germline CDR1 reads MNHEY; CDR2 reads SMNVEV (reference sequence). The CDR3 runs 17 residues. CDR3 DNA sequence: TGTGCCAGCAGTTTATCCCCGACTAGCGGGAGTAAAAACATTCAGTACTTC. It translates to CASSLSPTSGSKNIQYF.

The rearrangement uses TRBV3-1 and TRBJ2-7, with D possibly being TRBD2 (7 bases). Germline CDR1 reads LGHDT; CDR2 reads YNNKEL (reference sequence). This CDR3 is 16 amino acids long. Between the trimmed V and J ends, which lost 2 bases and 5 bases, there was a span of 19 bases. The CDR3 coding sequence is TGTGCCAGCAGCCAACTTATGGCGGGGGCATGGGACGAGCAGTACTTC. Amino acid sequence: CASSQLMAGAWDEQYF.

The chain is built from TRBV5-5 and TRBJ2-1; 10 bases agree with TRBD2. J lost 6 bases, V lost 2 bases, and 14 bases had no gene match. Germline values: CDR1 SGHKS, CDR2 YYEKEE (reference sequence). There are 18 residues in the CDR3. CDR3 loop: CASSLFPSGSFRGNEQFF. The CDR3 nucleotides read TGTGCCAGCAGCTTATTTCCTAGCGGGAGTTTCAGGGGCAATGAGCAGTTCTTC.

The chain carries TRBV14 and TRBJ2-5; possibly TRBD2 for D (5 bases). The germline V gene has CDR1 SGHDN and CDR2 FVKESK. This CDR3 region has 12 residues. Trimming took 5 bases from V and 12 from J, leaving 16 bases between them. The CDR3 loop is CASSLRAGAEYF. DNA for the CDR3: TGTGCCAGCAGCTTAAGGGCGGGCGCGGAGTACTTC.

This rearrangement joins TRBV28 to TRBJ1-3; no clear D gene. V was trimmed by 7 bases and J by 7 bases, leaving 14 bases between them. The CDR3 is 13 residues long. Germline loops: CDR1 MDHEN, CDR2 SYDVKM. For the CDR3, the DNA is TGTGCCAGCACCAATAACATCGGGAACACCATATATTTT. It encodes CASTNNIGNTIYF.

This sequence joins TRBV20-1 and TRBJ1-1, with D unresolved. Trimming stripped 3 bases from V and 6 bases from J, with 14 bases between. The germline gives CDR1 DFQATT, CDR2 SNEGSKA (reference sequence). The CDR3 is 13 amino acids. CDR3 loop: CSASNEGRSEAFF. CDR3 nucleotides: TGCAGTGCTAGTAATGAGGGCCGGTCTGAAGCTTTCTTT.

The V call is TRBV11-2, the J call TRBJ2-7; possibly TRBD1 or TRBD2 for D (6 bases each). V shed 1 base and J shed 3 bases, with 13 bases lying between them. The CDR3 has 15 residues. Per germline, CDR1 SGHAT and CDR2 FQNNGV. DNA for the CDR3: TGTGCCAGCAGCTTAGCGAGGGGGGCGGGCTACGAGCAGTACTTC. This gives the protein CASSLARGAGYEQYF.

This clonotype occurred a few times. V usage is TRBV27 and J usage is TRBJ2-7; a weak D match, TRBD2 (6 bases). CDR3 length equals 14 residues. The V end lost 6 bases, the J end lost 3 bases, and 15 bases lay between the germline ends. Germline CDR1 and CDR2: MNHEY and SMNVEV (reference sequence). The CDR3 loop reads CASSMTSGFYEQYF. The DNA of the CDR3 is TGTGCCAGCAGCATGACTAGTGGATTCTACGAGCAGTACTTC.

The rearrangement uses TRBV10-3 and TRBJ2-1, with D perhaps TRBD1 (6 bases). V was pared by 6 bases and J by 10 bases, with 10 bases between. The CDR3 totals 11 residues. Germline values: CDR1 ENHRY, CDR2 SYGVKD. This CDR3 reads CAIRNTGEQFF. Here the CDR3 DNA reads TGTGCCATCAGGAATACAGGGGAGCAGTTCTTC.

The V and J genes are TRBV10-3 and TRBJ2-1; 7 nucleotides match TRBD2. There are 15 residues in the CDR3. V shed 6 bases, J shed 3 bases, and the junction held 8 bases outside the gene matches. Germline CDR1 ENHRY, CDR2 SYGVKD. The CDR3 DNA is TGTGCCATCAGGAGGGCGGGGGAACGCTACAATGAGCAGTTCTTC. It codes for CAIRRAGERYNEQFF.

J is TRBJ1-2 and V is TRBV12-3 or TRBV12-4, with D perhaps matching TRBD1 (6 bases). This CDR3 contains 18 residues. V lost 3 bases and J lost 3, with 23 bases in between. CDR3 sequence reads: CASSLGAGDIPLDYGYTF. In DNA form, the CDR3 reads TGTGCCAGCAGTTTGGGGGCAGGGGATATCCCTCTCGACTATGGCTACACCTTC.

The V and J genes are TRBV12-3 or TRBV12-4 and TRBJ1-5, with D unresolved. Trimming shortened V by 7 bases and J by 7 bases, and 17 bases separated the two germline ends. The CDR3 totals 14 residues. CDR3 region: CASKQLGGRQPQHF. The CDR3 DNA is TGTGCCAGCAAGCAGCTAGGAGGACGACAGCCCCAGCATTTT.